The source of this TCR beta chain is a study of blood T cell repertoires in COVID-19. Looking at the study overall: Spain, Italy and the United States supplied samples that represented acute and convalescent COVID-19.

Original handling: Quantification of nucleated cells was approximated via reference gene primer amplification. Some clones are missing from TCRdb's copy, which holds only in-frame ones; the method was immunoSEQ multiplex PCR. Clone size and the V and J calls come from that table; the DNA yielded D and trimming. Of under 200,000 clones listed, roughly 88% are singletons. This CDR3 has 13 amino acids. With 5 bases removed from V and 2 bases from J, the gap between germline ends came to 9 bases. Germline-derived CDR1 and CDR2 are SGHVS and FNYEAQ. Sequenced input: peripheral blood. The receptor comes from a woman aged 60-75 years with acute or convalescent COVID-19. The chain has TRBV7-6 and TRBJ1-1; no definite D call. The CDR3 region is CASSPSGNTEAFF. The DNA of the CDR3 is TGTGCCAGCAGCCCCTCAGGTAACACTGAAGCTTTCTTT.